A single sample is the source of the 13 T cell receptor beta chains below, sequenced in a study of blood T cell repertoires in COVID-19. The repertoire was sequenced with immunoSEQ multiplex PCR; TCRdb's copy has only in-frame clones and lacks some. The sample yields about 180,000 clones, roughly 78% seen once. Material for sequencing was peripheral blood. The receptors were sampled from a man aged 65 to 85 with active or convalescent COVID-19.

The chain uses TRBV5-8 and TRBJ2-6, with D maybe TRBD1 (6 bases). Germline V gives CDR1 SGHTS, CDR2 YDEGEE. This CDR3 has 15 residues. V lost 2 bases to trimming and J lost 2 bases, with 8 bases between them. The CDR3: CASSFGGPGANVLTF. In nucleotides, the CDR3 is TGTGCCAGCAGCTTTGGGGGCCCTGGGGCCAACGTCCTGACTTTC.

The gene calls are TRBV4-1 and TRBJ1-5; no firm D call. The V gene's germline CDR1 is MGHRA and CDR2 YSYEKL. V lost 4 bases and J lost 0, with 10 bases in between. This CDR3 is 15 amino acids long. CDR3 in amino acids: CASSRTDYSNQPQHF. In DNA, the CDR3 is TGCGCCAGCAGCCGTACAGATTATAGCAATCAGCCCCAGCATTTT.

This clone was picked up one time. The chain is built from TRBV19 and TRBJ2-5; 10 bases are a match to TRBD1. The CDR3 consists of 14 residues. The germline V gene has CDR1 LNHDA and CDR2 SQIVND (reference sequence). V shed 5 bases, J shed 5 bases, and the junction held 5 bases outside the gene matches. The CDR3 nucleotides read TGTGCCAGTAGTGGGGACAGGGGCTACGAGACCCAGTACTTC. Its translation is CASSGDRGYETQYF. The whole variable domain, remainder taken from reference TRBV19 and TRBJ2-5, is DGGITQSPKYLFRKEGQNVTLSCEQNLNHDAMYWYRQDPGQGLRLIYYSQIVNDFQKGDIAEGYSVSREKKESFPLTVTSAQKNPTAFYLCASSGDRGYETQYFGPGTRLLVL.

The chain uses TRBV4-3 and TRBJ2-1; 11 bases align to TRBD1. With 0 bases clipped from V and 9 bases from J, the junction kept 19 bases outside the gene matches. The CDR3 runs to 20 residues. The germline V gene has CDR1 LGHNA and CDR2 YSLEER. For the CDR3, the DNA is TGCGCCAGCAGCCAAGATCGTTTTACGGTAGGGACAGGGGGACGCGGTGAGCAGTTCTTC. Its protein product is CASSQDRFTVGTGGRGEQFF.

The V call is TRBV10-2, the J call TRBJ1-5, with no clear D. The ends were cut back, 10 bases at V and 4 bases at J, with 14 bases in the middle. The CDR3 consists of 13 residues. Germline V gene data show CDR1 as WSHSY and CDR2 as SAAADI. For the CDR3, the DNA is TGCGCCACCCTCCGAGGCCTGAATCAGCCCCAGCATTTT. Translation gives CATLRGLNQPQHF.

The chain joins TRBV28 to TRBJ2-5; 7 bases are shared with TRBD2. The CDR3 is 15 amino acids. J gave up 1 base and V 7 bases, and 9 bases lay outside the gene matches. Germline CDR1 MDHEN, CDR2 SYDVKM. The CDR3 region is CASIRGGTTQETQYF. CDR3 in DNA: TGTGCCAGCATACGAGGAGGGACTACCCAAGAGACCCAGTACTTC.

The chain combines TRBV5-1 with TRBJ1-2, with D perhaps TRBD1 (6 bases). Germline values: CDR1 SGHRS, CDR2 YFSETQ. The CDR3 runs 13 residues. V gave up 4 bases and J gave up 4 bases, with 11 bases separating them. The DNA for the CDR3 is TGCGCCAGCAGCCCGGACAGAGTCTATGGCTACACCTTC. Translating gives CASSPDRVYGYTF.

This chain joins TRBV12-5 and TRBJ2-1; 9 bases align to TRBD2. The CDR3 spans 13 residues. Germline CDR1 and CDR2: LGHNT and FRNRAP. Trimming took 3 bases from V and 10 from J; bases not matched to a gene: 4. For the CDR3, the DNA is TGTGCTAGTGGTTTTCAGCGGGGGGACGAGCAGTTCTTC. As protein: CASGFQRGDEQFF.

V and J are TRBV10-3 and TRBJ1-1; 8 bases align to TRBD1. Germline values: CDR1 ENHRY, CDR2 SYGVKD. The CDR3 consists of 15 residues. J gave up 5 bases and V 7 bases, and 12 bases lay outside the gene matches. CDR3 region: CAIKVTGQGATEAFF. The CDR3 DNA reads TGTGCCATCAAGGTCACCGGCCAGGGGGCTACTGAAGCTTTCTTT.

This clone is a singleton in its sample. This chain uses TRBV6-6 with TRBJ1-4; 9 bases agree with TRBD1. Losses at the gene ends were 6 bases for V and 5 bases for J; bases not matched to a gene: 10. Germline V lookup: CDR1 MNHNY, CDR2 SVGAGI (reference sequence). The CDR3 loop spans 16 amino acids. The DNA of the CDR3 is TGTGCCAGCAGCTCTATCCGGGACAGGGTAAATGAAAAACTGTTTTTT. The encoded protein is CASSSIRDRVNEKLFF.

This chain links TRBV6-5 with TRBJ1-2; the match to TRBD1 covers 7 bases. The germline gives CDR1 MNHEY, CDR2 SVGAGI. This CDR3 is built from 14 residues. With 2 bases clipped from V and 4 bases from J, the junction kept 4 bases outside the gene matches. The CDR3 DNA sequence: TGTGCCAGCAGTTACGGCGCAGGGGGCTATGGCTACACCTTC. It translates to CASSYGAGGYGYTF.

The rearrangement links TRBV24-1 to TRBJ1-5; D not certain. The CDR3 consists of 12 residues. Between the trimmed V and J ends, which lost 6 bases and 8 bases, there was a span of 10 bases. Germline CDR1 and CDR2: KGHDR and SFDVKD. The CDR3 DNA is TGTGCCACCAGTAGAGGTAATGAGCCCCAGCATTTT. Protein sequence: CATSRGNEPQHF.

The chain carries TRBV27 and TRBJ1-2, with 9 nucleotides matching TRBD1. Germline CDR1 reads MNHEY; CDR2 reads SMNVEV (reference sequence). The CDR3 is made up of 13 amino acids. J gave up 6 bases and V 5 bases, and 4 bases lay outside the gene matches. Written as DNA, the CDR3 is TGTGCCAGCAGTCCCTGGGACAGGGATGGCTACACCTTC. This codes for CASSPWDRDGYTF.